This record covers a single TCR beta chain. Its antigen is as yet unknown. This sample was taken from a study of regulatory T cells in long-lasting Graves disease. Study outcomes and limitations: Patients with persistent disease showed a bias toward TRBV28, TRBJ1-2 and TRBJ2-5. The study found lower TCR diversity in persistent Graves' patients than in newly diagnosed ones.

Regarding time point: newly diagnosed GD, antithyroid drugs for less than 3 months. After RNA was extracted from PBMCs, the TCR library was made from it. CDR3 regions were amplified by Arm-PCR using iRepertoire HTBI primers to build TCR beta libraries. TCRdb itself ran the multiplex PCR reads through MiXCR, one entry per CDR3 protein. This sample has fewer than 650,000 distinct CDR3 sequences, with 15% to 20% found just once. CDR1 is ENHRY, CDR2 SYGVKD, per germline. The CDR3 is 13 residues long. Deletions cut 4 bases from V and 5 bases from J, with 9 bases between. This sample also belongs to another study, concerning T cells in Graves' hyperthyroidism and ophthalmopathy.

V usage is TRBV10-3 and J usage is TRBJ2-1; no clear D gene. This sequence was found in a man between 18 and 35 years old with Graves disease. Sample: peripheral blood mononuclear cells (PBMCs), taken at new diagnosis, from a patient treated with antithyroid drugs. CDR3 region: CAISGGRNNEQFF. The CDR3 bases are TGTGCCATCAGTGGCGGCAGAAACAATGAGCAGTTCTTC.